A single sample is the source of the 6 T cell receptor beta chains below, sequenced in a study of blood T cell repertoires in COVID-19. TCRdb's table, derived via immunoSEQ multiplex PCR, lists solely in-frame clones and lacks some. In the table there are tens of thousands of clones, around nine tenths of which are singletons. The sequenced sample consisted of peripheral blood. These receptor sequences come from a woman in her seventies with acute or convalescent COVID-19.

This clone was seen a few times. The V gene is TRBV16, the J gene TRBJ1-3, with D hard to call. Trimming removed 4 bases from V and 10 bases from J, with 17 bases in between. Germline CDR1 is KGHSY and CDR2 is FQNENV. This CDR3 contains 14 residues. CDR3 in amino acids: CASSLQPKADTIYF. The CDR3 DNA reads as TGTGCCAGCAGCCTCCAACCGAAAGCTGATACCATATATTTT.

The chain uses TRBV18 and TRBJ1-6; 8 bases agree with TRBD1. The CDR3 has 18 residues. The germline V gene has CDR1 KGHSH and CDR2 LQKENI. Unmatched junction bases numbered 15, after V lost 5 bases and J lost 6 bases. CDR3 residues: CASSSGQGQGLVNSPLHF. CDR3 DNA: TGTGCCAGCTCATCCGGACAGGGTCAAGGACTAGTTAATTCACCCCTCCACTTT. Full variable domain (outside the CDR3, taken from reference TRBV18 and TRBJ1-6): NAGVMQNPRHLVRRRGQEARLRCSPMKGHSHVYWYRQLPEEGLKFMVYLQKENIIDESGMPKERFSAEFPKEGPSILRIQQVVRGDSAAYFCASSSGQGQGLVNSPLHFGNGTRLTVT.

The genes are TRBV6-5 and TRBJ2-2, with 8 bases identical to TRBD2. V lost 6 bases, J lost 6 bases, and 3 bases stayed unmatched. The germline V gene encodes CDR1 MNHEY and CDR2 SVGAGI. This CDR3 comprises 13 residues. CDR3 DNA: TGTGCCAGCAGCACGGGAGGGTCCGGGGAGCTGTTTTTT. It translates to CASSTGGSGELFF.

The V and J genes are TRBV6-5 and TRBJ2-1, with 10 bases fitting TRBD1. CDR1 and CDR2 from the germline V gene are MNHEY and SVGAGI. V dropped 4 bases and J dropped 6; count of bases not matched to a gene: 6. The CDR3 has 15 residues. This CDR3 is CASSSSRTGGNEQFF. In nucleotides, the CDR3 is TGTGCCAGCAGTTCCTCTAGGACAGGGGGCAATGAGCAGTTCTTC.

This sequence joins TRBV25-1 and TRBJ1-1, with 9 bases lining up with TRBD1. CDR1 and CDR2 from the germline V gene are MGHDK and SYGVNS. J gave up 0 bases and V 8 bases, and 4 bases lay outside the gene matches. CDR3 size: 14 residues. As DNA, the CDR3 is TGTGCCAGCGGTACAGGGGGCTTGAACACTGAAGCTTTCTTT. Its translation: CASGTGGLNTEAFF.

This CDR3 reads CASRTDLNEKLFF. CDR3 DNA sequence: TGTGCCAGCAGGACAGATTTAAATGAAAAACTGTTTTTT. The rearrangement joins TRBV3-1 (or the pseudogene TRBV3-2) to TRBJ1-4; perhaps TRBD1 as D (5 bases). CDR1 is LGHDT and CDR2 is YNNKEL in the germline V gene (reference sequence). V was shortened by 6 bases and J by 5 bases, with 10 bases between the two germline ends. The CDR3 has 13 residues.